There are a few counts of the clone carrying this T cell receptor beta chain. Trimming pared 0 bases from V and 3 bases from J, leaving 8 bases between. The CDR3 is made up of 13 amino acids. CDR1 and CDR2 from the germline V gene are SQVTM and ANQGSEA. Time point denoted: patch test 1, 2 weeks after DPC sensitization. Treatment meaning: therapeutic diphenylcyclopropenone sensitization with weekly scalp DPC. The data derive from a study of human T cells and chemical hapten exposure. TCRdb re-analysed the RACE reads in MiXCR, keeping a single row per CDR3 protein. The table records 300,000 to 450,000 distinct CDR3 sequences, around 4.8% of them present only once.

Sample: whole blood, taken in connection with sensitization to the hapten diphenylcyclopropenone (DPC). The sequence was obtained from a woman between 45 and 65 years old with alopecia areata. Some clones in this sample may be carry-over from other donors' samples. This chain uses TRBV29-1 with TRBJ1-2, with D unclear. CDR3 in amino acids: CSVEDVGYYGYTF. The CDR3 DNA reads as TGCAGCGTTGAAGATGTCGGCTACTATGGCTACACCTTC.